This entry lists 6 T cell receptor beta chains sequenced from one sample in a study of cytomegalovirus exposure and HLA in healthy donors. Researchers ran the PCR with 60 Vbeta and 13 Jbeta primers. The repertoire was sequenced with immunoSEQ multiplex PCR; TCRdb's copy has only in-frame clones and lacks some. The sample lists 120,000 or so clones, 79% occurring once. Sample: PBMCs. These receptors were collected from a man aged 18 to 30 in good health and CMV-seronegative.

This clone has just one count. The chain couples TRBV29-1 to TRBJ1-1, with 10 positions matching TRBD1. Trimming cost V 6 bases and J 6 bases; bases outside gene matches: 7. The CDR3 extends over 13 amino acids. Germline V gene sequence: CDR1 SQVTM, CDR2 ANQGSEA. CDR3 sequence: CSVPGQGPAEAFF. The CDR3 DNA follows: TGCAGCGTGCCGGGACAGGGGCCCGCTGAAGCTTTCTTT.

This chain joins TRBV23-1 and TRBJ2-1, with TRBD1 identical over 10 bases. TRBV23-1 is sorted into the ORF group, with uncertain function. The CDR3 consists of 14 residues. Germline trimming cut 10 bases from V and 7 bases from J; bases unmatched to any gene: 10. This chain's CDR3 is CANDDRGLGNEQFF. In DNA, the CDR3 is TGCGCCAACGACGACAGGGGGCTTGGGAATGAGCAGTTCTTC.

The chain employs TRBV7-9 and TRBJ1-2, with TRBD1 identical over 9 bases. This CDR3 is built from 14 residues. Germline CDR1 is SEHNR and CDR2 is FQNEAQ (reference sequence). The V and J ends lost 6 bases and 4 bases, in that order; junction bases with no gene match: 6. As DNA, the CDR3 is TGTGCCAGCAGACCGGGACAGGGCAGCTATGGCTACACCTTC. It encodes CASRPGQGSYGYTF.

In its sample, this clone was seen a few times. The chain combines TRBV7-9 with TRBJ1-4; 9 bases align to TRBD1. Trimming at V came to 1 base and at J to 6 bases, leaving 3 bases not matched to a gene. The germline V gene has CDR1 SEHNR and CDR2 FQNEAQ (reference sequence). The CDR3 spans 15 residues. The CDR3 reads CASSLGDREYEKLFF. CDR3 sequence (DNA): TGTGCCAGCAGCTTAGGGGACAGGGAGTATGAAAAACTGTTTTTT.

The chain combines TRBV9 with TRBJ2-2; tentative D call: TRBD1 (6 bases). The CDR3 runs 17 residues. V was cut by 0 bases and J by 5 bases, with 17 bases left in between. From germline, CDR1 is SGDLS and CDR2 YYNGEE. CDR3 amino acids: CASSVVPGQTGTGELFF. Here the CDR3 DNA reads TGTGCCAGCAGCGTAGTCCCGGGACAAACAGGAACCGGGGAGCTGTTTTTT.

The rearrangement uses TRBV30 and TRBJ1-2, with a tentative D call TRBD1 (6 bases). V was trimmed by 5 bases and J by 7 bases, leaving 14 bases between them. The germline V gene encodes CDR1 GTSNPN and CDR2 SVGIG (reference sequence). The CDR3 is 12 residues long. CDR3 sequence reads: CAWGTTGTGYTF. The CDR3 bases are TGTGCCTGGGGGACAACAGGGACTGGCTACACCTTC. The full variable domain, its missing parts supplied by reference TRBV30 and TRBJ1-2, is SQTIHQWPATLVQPVGSPLSLECTVEGTSNPNLYWYRQAAGRGLQLLFYSVGIGQISSEVPQNLSASRPQDRQFILSSKKLLLSDSGFYLCAWGTTGTGYTFGSGTRLTVV.